The 17 T cell receptor beta chains presented below share a single source sample, sequenced in a study of blood T cell repertoires in COVID-19. Using immunoSEQ multiplex PCR, the repertoire was profiled, and TCRdb retains in-frame clones only, with some absent. The sample shows 280,000 or so clones, approximately 85% of them seen only once. The material sequenced was PBMCs or T cells enriched from blood (not recorded which). The receptors stem from a young man who had recovered from COVID-19.

The chain is built from TRBV9 and TRBJ2-3; 8 bases are a match to TRBD2. CDR1 and CDR2 (germline): SGDLS, YYNGEE. This CDR3 is built from 14 residues. The V segment lost 0 bases and the J segment 4 bases; nucleotides outside the gene matches: 1. Here the CDR3 DNA reads TGTGCCAGCAGCGTAGGACTAGCGCCAGATACGCAGTATTTT. It specifies CASSVGLAPDTQYF.

In DNA form, the CDR3 reads TGTGCCAGCTTACCGTTCATCGACAGGGCCGAAAAACTGTTTTTT. It specifies CASLPFIDRAEKLFF. V and J are TRBV2 and TRBJ1-4; TRBD1 agrees at 7 bases. Per the germline V gene, CDR1 is SNHLY and CDR2 is FYNNEI. This CDR3 has 15 residues. After removal of 8 bases from V and 8 bases from J, the junction contained 14 bases not matched to a gene.

V gene TRBV7-3 combines with J gene TRBJ1-1; TRBD1 matches at 8 bases. V shed 5 bases, J shed 1 base, and the junction held 3 bases outside the gene matches. This CDR3 has 14 residues. CDR1 is SGHTA, CDR2 FQGTGA, per germline. The CDR3 nucleotides are TGTGCCAGCAGCCCGGGACAGGCGAACACTGAAGCTTTCTTT. The encoded protein is CASSPGQANTEAFF.

The chain recombines TRBV15 with TRBJ2-7; TRBD1 is a possible D gene (6 bases). V gave up 6 bases and J gave up 6 bases, with 12 bases separating them. The CDR3 spans 12 residues. Per the germline V gene, CDR1 is LNHNV and CDR2 is YYDKDF (reference sequence). The CDR3 coding sequence is TGTGCCACCAGTCTCCAGGGGCCCGAGCAGTACTTC. Protein: CATSLQGPEQYF. The variable domain in full, with the rest retrieved from reference TRBV15 and TRBJ2-7, is DAMVIQNPRYQVTQFGKPVTLSCSQTLNHNVMYWYQQKSSQAPKLLFHYYDKDFNNEADTPDNFQSRRPNTSFCFLDIRSPGLGDTAMYLCATSLQGPEQYFGPGTRLTVT.

This chain connects TRBV11-2 to TRBJ1-1; TRBD1 matches 9 bases. After removal of 4 bases from V and 4 bases from J, the junction contained 4 bases not matched to a gene. The germline gives CDR1 SGHAT, CDR2 FQNNGV. This CDR3 is built from 14 residues. CDR3 DNA: TGTGCCAGCAGCTCTGACAGGGGGATCACTGAAGCTTTCTTT. Encoded protein: CASSSDRGITEAFF.

This sequence joins TRBV5-1 and TRBJ2-2; D is possibly TRBD1 (6 bases). Trimming cost V 6 bases and J 7 bases, with 25 bases left between them. Germline loops: CDR1 SGHRS, CDR2 YFSETQ. The CDR3 spans 17 residues. CDR3 sequence reads: CASTRAWQGPTGGELFF. The CDR3 DNA reads as TGCGCCAGCACCCGAGCGTGGCAGGGGCCTACGGGCGGGGAGCTGTTTTTT.

The DNA for the CDR3 is TGTGCCCTCCGCGACTCTGGAAACACCATATATTTT. Its protein product is CALRDSGNTIYF. V gene TRBV30 combines with J gene TRBJ1-3; the D is unclear. The V end was cut by 8 bases, the J end by 0 bases, with 8 bases between. The CDR3 loop spans 12 amino acids. The germline V gene has CDR1 GTSNPN and CDR2 SVGIG (reference sequence).

V is TRBV5-1 and J is TRBJ1-1; D is possibly TRBD1 (6 bases). Trimming removed 4 bases at V and 1 base at J, with 14 bases between. Germline V lookup: CDR1 SGHRS, CDR2 YFSETQ. This CDR3 region has 15 residues. DNA of the CDR3: TGCGCCAGCAGCCAGGACAGACCTTCGAACACTGAAGCTTTCTTT. Its translation is CASSQDRPSNTEAFF.

This chain joins TRBV5-1 and TRBJ1-1; perhaps TRBD1 as D (6 bases). Germline CDR1 is SGHRS and CDR2 is YFSETQ. The CDR3 sequence is 12 residues long. Trimming stripped 0 bases from V and 11 bases from J, with 11 bases between. The CDR3 nucleotides are TGCGCCAGCAGCTTGGATTGGGGGCAGGCTTTCTTT. Protein: CASSLDWGQAFF.

On this clone itself: Other DNA variants within this sample encode the same CDR3. V is TRBV18 and J is TRBJ2-7; D uncertain. The CDR3 spans 13 residues. Trimming shortened V by 3 bases and J by 0 bases, and 6 bases separated the two germline ends. Germline CDR1 KGHSH, CDR2 LQKENI. Here the CDR3 reads CASSPPSSYEQYF. Written as DNA, the CDR3 is TGTGCCAGCTCACCCCCGAGCTCCTACGAGCAGTACTTC. Full variable domain (outside the CDR3, taken from reference TRBV18 and TRBJ2-7): NAGVMQNPRHLVRRRGQEARLRCSPMKGHSHVYWYRQLPEEGLKFMVYLQKENIIDESGMPKERFSAEFPKEGPSILRIQQVVRGDSAAYFCASSPPSSYEQYFGPGTRLTVT.

The V and J genes are TRBV27 and TRBJ2-1, with TRBD1 matching over 12 bases. V lost 5 bases to trimming and J lost 7 bases; unmatched junction nucleotides: 9. The CDR3 extends over 16 amino acids. Germline CDR1 is MNHEY and CDR2 is SMNVEV (reference sequence). This CDR3 is CASSIGDRGQRNEQFF. In DNA, the CDR3 is TGTGCCAGCAGTATCGGGGACAGGGGGCAGAGGAATGAGCAGTTCTTC.

This clone has just one count. V usage is TRBV15 and J usage is TRBJ1-4; possible D gene TRBD1, 6 bases. This CDR3 region has 18 residues. Germline CDR1 and CDR2: LNHNV and YYDKDF (reference sequence). Trimming took off 0 bases at V and 0 bases at J, with 14 bases between the two ends. CDR3 sequence: CATSRDIRGRATNEKLFF. In DNA form, the CDR3 reads TGTGCCACCAGCAGAGATATAAGGGGGAGAGCAACTAATGAAAAACTGTTTTTT.

V is TRBV2 and J is TRBJ1-3; D is possibly TRBD1 (5 bases). This CDR3 has 15 residues. Germline CDR1 is SNHLY and CDR2 is FYNNEI. V was pared by 4 bases and J by 4 bases, with 14 bases between. CDR3 amino acids: CASSGGAGRGNTIYF. The CDR3 DNA follows: TGTGCCAGCAGTGGTGGTGCAGGGCGAGGAAACACCATATATTTT.

This chain joins TRBV5-1 and TRBJ2-1; 12 bases line up with TRBD2. CDR1 is SGHRS and CDR2 is YFSETQ in the germline V gene. This CDR3 comprises 15 residues. Trimming at V came to 4 bases and at J to 8 bases, leaving 7 bases not matched to a gene. The CDR3 sequence: CASSATSGGIYEQFF. The CDR3 DNA follows: TGCGCCAGCAGCGCAACTAGCGGGGGGATCTATGAGCAGTTCTTC.

This chain joins TRBV30 and TRBJ1-2; D is possibly TRBD1 (6 bases). Germline assignment: CDR1 GTSNPN and CDR2 SVGIG (reference sequence). The CDR3 length is 13 residues. V lost 0 bases to trimming and J lost 6 bases, with 11 bases between them. CDR3 nucleotide sequence: TGTGCCTGGAGTGTATACAGGGCGGATGGCTACACCTTC. Protein: CAWSVYRADGYTF.

This sequence joins TRBV19 and TRBJ1-5; D is perhaps TRBD1 (5 bases). The CDR3 length is 14 residues. The germline V gene has CDR1 LNHDA and CDR2 SQIVND (reference sequence). V was clipped by 9 bases and J by 4 bases, with 16 bases between them. CDR3 sequence: CASSRPSGNQPQHF. The CDR3, as DNA: TGTGCCAGCTCCCGACCCTCAGGGAATCAGCCCCAGCATTTT.

The chain links TRBV6-5 to TRBJ2-1; D is possibly TRBD2 (6 bases). The ends were cut back, 2 bases at V and 7 bases at J, with 6 bases in the middle. Germline loops: CDR1 MNHEY, CDR2 SVGAGI. The CDR3 has 12 residues. In nucleotides, the CDR3 is TGTGCCAGCAGTTACGCGGGGAATGAGCAGTTCTTC. Protein sequence: CASSYAGNEQFF.